This TCR beta chain stems from a study of cytomegalovirus exposure and HLA in healthy donors. Study-level points and caveats: A missense DCLRE1C variant was associated with V- and J-gene trimming of TCR beta chains in a later analysis, and an independent cohort replicated the association. High sensitivity and specificity were reportedly achieved when the classifier diagnosed cytomegalovirus status.

Concerning this clone itself: Antigen specificity is unknown.

The PCR used 60 Vbeta and 13 Jbeta primers. The repertoire was sequenced with immunoSEQ multiplex PCR; TCRdb's copy has only in-frame clones and lacks some. The sample includes 100,000 to 150,000 clones, roughly 79% seen only once; the top ten take less than 2%. V shed 2 bases, J shed 2 bases, and the junction held 14 bases outside the gene matches. CDR1 and CDR2 (germline): MNHEY, SMNVEV (reference sequence). This CDR3 spans 18 amino acids. The V gene is TRBV27, the J gene TRBJ1-1; TRBD1 agrees at 7 bases. Specimen: PBMCs. This clonotype was obtained from a woman in her thirties or forties in good health and CMV-seronegative. This chain's CDR3 is CASSLKPPYRGDNTEAFF. CDR3 bases: TGTGCCAGCAGTTTAAAGCCCCCCTACAGGGGTGACAACACTGAAGCTTTCTTT.